The 9 T cell receptor beta chains listed next were all sequenced from one sample in a study of blood T cell repertoires in COVID-19. Libraries were prepared by immunoSEQ multiplex PCR; TCRdb keeps only in-frame clonotypes and omits some of them. There are 350,000 or so clones in the sample; about 86% occur only once, and approximately 4% lies in the top ten. The source material was PBMCs or T cells enriched from blood (not recorded which). Receptors were obtained from a woman between 40 and 50 years old with acute COVID-19.

The chain is built from TRBV6-5 and TRBJ1-1; perhaps TRBD1 as D (5 bases). CDR3 size: 14 residues. Trimming left V 0 bases short and J 4 bases short, with 9 bases between. Germline-derived CDR1 and CDR2 are MNHEY and SVGAGI. CDR3 in DNA: TGTGCCAGCAGTTACTCACGGGGGAGCACTGAAGCTTTCTTT. Its translation: CASSYSRGSTEAFF.

The rearrangement links TRBV7-9 to TRBJ2-3; TRBD2 aligns across 12 bases. With 5 bases clipped from V and 11 bases from J, the junction kept 5 bases outside the gene matches. Germline V lookup: CDR1 SEHNR, CDR2 FQNEAQ (reference sequence). The CDR3 contains 13 residues. Written as DNA, the CDR3 is TGTGCCAGCAGCATCAGGACTAGCGGGGTGCAGTATTTT. This encodes CASSIRTSGVQYF.

The rearrangement links TRBV7-3 to TRBJ2-3; maybe TRBD2 (5 bases). Germline CDR1 is SGHTA and CDR2 is FQGTGA. This CDR3 spans 14 amino acids. Deletions cut 5 bases from V and 3 bases from J, with 12 bases between. CDR3 in DNA: TGTGCCAGCAGCCCCTTTGAGGGTACAGATACGCAGTATTTT. Its translation: CASSPFEGTDTQYF. Supplemented by reference TRBV7-3 and TRBJ2-3, the full variable domain reads GAGVSQTPSNKVTEKGKYVELRCDPISGHTALYWYRQSLGQGPEFLIYFQGTGAADDSGLPNDRFFAVRPEGSVSTLKIQRTERGDSAVYLCASSPFEGTDTQYFGPGTRLTVL.

The V call is TRBV18, the J call TRBJ1-1; no reliable D call. Trimming removed 6 bases at V and 3 bases at J, with 8 bases between. The CDR3 length is 12 residues. Per the germline V gene, CDR1 is KGHSH and CDR2 is LQKENI. The CDR3 DNA sequence: TGTGCCAGCTCCCGTCCGGACACTGAAGCTTTCTTT. It specifies CASSRPDTEAFF. Combining the CDR3 with reference TRBV18 and TRBJ1-1 gives the whole variable domain NAGVMQNPRHLVRRRGQEARLRCSPMKGHSHVYWYRQLPEEGLKFMVYLQKENIIDESGMPKERFSAEFPKEGPSILRIQQVVRGDSAAYFCASSRPDTEAFFGQGTRLTVV.

The rearrangement uses TRBV11-2 and TRBJ1-3; D not certain. Trimming removed 2 bases from V and 4 bases from J, with 6 bases in between. The CDR3 loop spans 13 amino acids. CDR1 and CDR2 (germline): SGHAT, FQNNGV. CDR3 in DNA: TGTGCCAGCAGCTTATTCGGGGGAAACACCATATATTTT. It is translated as CASSLFGGNTIYF.

The sample holds one count of this clone. This chain joins TRBV6-2 or TRBV6-3 and TRBJ1-6, with 10 bases aligning to TRBD1. This CDR3 spans 17 amino acids. In germline, CDR1 is MNHEY, CDR2 SVGEGT. V gave up 2 bases and J gave up 7 bases; unmatched junction bases: 8. The CDR3 region is CASSYLTWTGGNSPLHF. CDR3 DNA: TGTGCCAGCAGTTACCTCACCTGGACAGGGGGGAATTCACCCCTCCACTTT.

This clone was counted once. J is TRBJ2-7 and V is TRBV18; possibly TRBD1 for D (6 bases). The CDR3 extends over 13 amino acids. CDR1 and CDR2 (germline): KGHSH, LQKENI. The ends were cut back, 3 bases at V and 5 bases at J, with 11 bases in the middle. CDR3 protein: CASSPQNRDEQYF. CDR3 bases: TGTGCCAGCTCACCCCAGAACAGGGACGAGCAGTACTTC.

The rearrangement links TRBV3-1 (or the pseudogene TRBV3-2) to TRBJ2-3, with 8 bases lining up with TRBD2. Per the germline V gene, CDR1 is LGHDT and CDR2 is YNNKEL (reference sequence). After removal of 6 bases from V and 1 base from J, the junction contained 9 bases not matched to a gene. This CDR3 has 16 amino acids. The CDR3 protein is CASSHTRGAGTDTQYF. The CDR3 nucleotides read TGTGCCAGCAGTCACACGCGGGGGGCTGGCACAGATACGCAGTATTTT.

The chain couples TRBV28 to TRBJ2-1, with 8 bases matching TRBD2. Germline V gene sequence: CDR1 MDHEN, CDR2 SYDVKM. With V trimmed by 5 bases and J by 4 bases, 16 bases remained unmatched. There are 18 residues in the CDR3. CDR3 in amino acids: CASSPIGSGSQLYNEQFF. DNA of the CDR3: TGTGCCAGCAGTCCCATAGGGAGCGGGAGCCAATTATACAATGAGCAGTTCTTC.